This note documents a single T cell receptor (beta chain) sequence. This clonotype came up a few times. Its antigen target is currently unknown. Base qualities were left out, and no much larger clone turns up one base away. The run used an Illumina HiSeq 1500. TCRdb itself trimmed the public reads at Q25 with fastp, ran MiXCR and retained productive beta chains. Under each unique CDR3 protein, matching rows form one entry showing the most common genes and DNA. The sample table lists some 71,000 distinct CDR3 sequences, about 29% of them with a count of one. Clones ranked in the top ten supply 45% to 75% of the sample. Explained via the paper, the treatment or condition label denotes: in vitro stimulation with specific CMV peptide epitopes to enrich CMV-specific T cells. This specimen comes from a study of T cell repertoires in cytomegalovirus infection (dated by TCRdb to the late 2010s). Concerning the study at large: Peptide stimulations targeted recently identified HLA-C-restricted CMV epitopes, whose presentation resists viral immunomodulation, together with well-studied HLA-B-restricted epitopes. Because public TCR beta signatures pointed to carriage of CMV infection together with the matching HLA type, the HLA type of each donor mattered for the analysis.

The CDR3 starts with the cysteine, ends with the phenylalanine, and has 12 residues. Of the read, only the CDR3 DNA is kept; its 36 bases are in frame from base 1. V and J lose 0 bases and 0 bases, and a span of 2 bases separates them. The germline V gene (reference sequence) supplies CDR1 GTSNPN and CDR2 SVGIG. Findings and caveats that apply to the study as a whole: The ex vivo response was dominated by HLA-C-restricted CMV-specific TCR beta clonotypes, and the single most frequent clonotype in two of eight donors was supplied by these HLA-C-restricted clonotypes. Cumulative frequency of public TCR beta family members discriminated carriers of CMV infection plus the relevant HLA type in this cohort and an independent roughly 350-donor cohort.

The chain couples TRBV30 to TRBJ1-1; the D gene cannot be resolved reliably. This material consisted of CD8+ T cells from cultured PBMCs, taken from culture after CMV antigen stimulation. The source is a human donor in good health (CMV status not recorded). Some clones in this sample may be carry-over from other donors' samples. The sequence in DNA is TGTGCCTGGAGTGTACTGAACACTGAAGCTTTCTTT. The translation is CAWSVLNTEAFF.